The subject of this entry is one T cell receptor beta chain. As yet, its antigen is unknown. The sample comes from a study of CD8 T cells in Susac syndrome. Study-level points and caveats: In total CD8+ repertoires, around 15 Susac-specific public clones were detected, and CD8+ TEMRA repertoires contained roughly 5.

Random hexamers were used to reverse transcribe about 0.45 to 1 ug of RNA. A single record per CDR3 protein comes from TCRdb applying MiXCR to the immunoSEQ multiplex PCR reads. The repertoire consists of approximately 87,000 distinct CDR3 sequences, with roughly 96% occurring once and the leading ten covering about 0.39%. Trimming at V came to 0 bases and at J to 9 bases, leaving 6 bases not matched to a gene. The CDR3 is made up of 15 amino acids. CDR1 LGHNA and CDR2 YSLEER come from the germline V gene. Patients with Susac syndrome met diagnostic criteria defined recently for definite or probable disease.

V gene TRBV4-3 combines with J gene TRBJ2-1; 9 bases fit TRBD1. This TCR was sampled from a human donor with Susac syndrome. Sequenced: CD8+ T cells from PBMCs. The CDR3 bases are TGCGCCAGCAGCCAAGATCGTGGGACAGGGATTGAGCAGTTCTTC. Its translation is CASSQDRGTGIEQFF.